The following is a T cell receptor beta chain sequence with its context. The study ran its PCR with 60 Vbeta and 13 Jbeta primers. This table comes from immunoSEQ multiplex PCR, and its TCRdb copy is limited to in-frame clones, with some not included. This table has more than 90,000 clones, approximately 75% appearing once. This CDR3 is built from 14 residues. CDR1 is LGHNA and CDR2 is YNFKEQ in the germline V gene. V lost 0 bases and J lost 9, with 12 bases in between. These data belong to a study of cytomegalovirus exposure and HLA in healthy donors. Study-level background: One earlier analysis, a look at approximately 180 million T cells, found about 100 million unique TCR beta sequences.

The clonotype was recovered from a woman between 35 and 50 years old in good health and CMV-seronegative. The sequencing sample was made of PBMCs. The chain carries TRBV4-2 and TRBJ2-1; perhaps TRBD2 as D (6 bases). The CDR3 loop is CASSQEEGEGEQFF. The CDR3 DNA is TGTGCCAGCAGCCAAGAGGAGGGAGAAGGTGAGCAGTTCTTC.